Each of the 19 T cell receptor beta chains below was sequenced from the same sample in a study of OX40 agonist ivuxolimab in advanced cancers. Assay used: immunoSEQ multiplex PCR; TCRdb lists only in-frame clones, some missing. There are more than 60,000 clones in the sample; approximately 81% occur only once, and approximately 3.6% lies in the top ten. Sequencing was performed on CD4+ or CD8+ T cells sorted from blood, taken in a trial of the OX40 agonist ivuxolimab. The receptors here all came from an adult with an advanced solid tumor such as melanoma, head and neck, liver or kidney cancer.

V usage is TRBV2 and J usage is TRBJ1-1, with 8 nucleotides matching TRBD1. This CDR3 spans 14 amino acids. J gave up 4 bases and V 5 bases, and 6 bases lay outside the gene matches. CDR1 and CDR2 (germline): SNHLY, FYNNEI. The CDR3 DNA reads TGTGCCAGCAGTCGACAGGGGCTGGGCACTGAAGCTTTCTTT. It translates to CASSRQGLGTEAFF.

This clone was counted once. The chain carries TRBV7-2 and TRBJ2-6; a weak D match, TRBD1 (5 bases). Germline CDR1 and CDR2: SGHTA and FQGNSA. CDR3 size: 15 residues. V was pared by 1 base and J by 2 bases, with 6 bases between. CDR3 amino acids: CASSLGGPGANVLTF. For the CDR3, the DNA is TGTGCCAGCAGCTTAGGGGGCCCTGGGGCCAACGTCCTGACTTTC.

The sample holds a few counts of this clone. This chain uses TRBV5-6 with TRBJ1-5; 8 positions match TRBD1. This CDR3 spans 15 amino acids. The trim removed 4 bases at V and 0 bases at J, leaving 3 bases unmatched. CDR1 and CDR2 from the germline V gene are SGHDT and YYEEEE. CDR3 DNA: TGTGCCAGCAGCACGACAGGGGCTAGCAATCAGCCCCAGCATTTT. Encoded protein: CASSTTGASNQPQHF.

This CDR3 reads CASSAGGGPTEAFF. The CDR3 nucleotides are TGTGCCAGCAGCGCCGGTGGAGGACCCACTGAAGCTTTCTTT. The V and J genes are TRBV9 and TRBJ1-1, with D unresolved. Germline CDR1 reads SGDLS; CDR2 reads YYNGEE. The V end lost 3 bases, the J end lost 4 bases, and 13 bases lay between the germline ends. The CDR3 contains 14 residues.

V gene TRBV5-5 combines with J gene TRBJ2-7; a possible D gene is TRBD2 (5 bases). V was pared by 0 bases and J by 0 bases, with 10 bases between. The CDR3 runs to 15 residues. Per the germline V gene, CDR1 is SGHKS and CDR2 is YYEKEE (reference sequence). CDR3 sequence reads: CASSLAVGVSYEQYF. CDR3 sequence (DNA): TGTGCCAGCAGCTTGGCCGTGGGAGTCTCCTACGAGCAGTACTTC. Full variable domain (rest looked up from reference TRBV5-5 and TRBJ2-7): DAGVTQSPTHLIKTRGQQVTLRCSPISGHKSVSWYQQVLGQGPQFIFQYYEKEERGRGNFPDRFSARQFPNYSSELNVNALLLGDSALYLCASSLAVGVSYEQYFGPGTRLTVT.

This chain links TRBV11-2 with TRBJ2-1, with D perhaps matching TRBD1 (6 bases). Germline loops: CDR1 SGHAT, CDR2 FQNNGV. V was trimmed by 5 bases and J by 8 bases, leaving 16 bases between them. CDR3 length equals 14 residues. The CDR3 nucleotides are TGTGCCAGCAGCACCAACAGGGTATCGGATGAGCAGTTCTTC. Its translation is CASSTNRVSDEQFF.

The CDR3 loop reads CASNERGGDYGYTF. The CDR3 DNA follows: TGTGCCAGCAACGAGAGAGGGGGCGACTATGGCTACACCTTC. The chain combines TRBV2 with TRBJ1-2, with 7 positions matching TRBD1. Germline values: CDR1 SNHLY, CDR2 FYNNEI. CDR3 length: 14 amino acids. V lost 7 bases to trimming and J lost 3 bases; unmatched junction nucleotides: 8. The entire variable domain, with the rest obtained from reference TRBV2 and TRBJ1-2, is as follows: EPEVTQTPSHQVTQMGQEVILRCVPISNHLYFYWYRQILGQKVEFLVSFYNNEISEKSEIFDDQFSVERPDGSNFTLKIRSTKLEDSAMYFCASNERGGDYGYTFGSGTRLTVV.

This sequence joins TRBV5-1 and TRBJ2-2; D may match TRBD1 or TRBD2 (5 bases each). The germline V and J ends were trimmed by 4 bases and 3 bases, with 13 bases remaining between them. The CDR3 is made up of 15 amino acids. The germline gives CDR1 SGHRS, CDR2 YFSETQ. CDR3 region: CASSLIRGDTGELFF. The CDR3, as DNA: TGCGCCAGCAGCCTAATCCGAGGGGACACCGGGGAGCTGTTTTTT.

The chain combines TRBV28 with TRBJ1-3; tentative D call: TRBD1 (6 bases). The CDR3 runs 14 residues. The germline V gene has CDR1 MDHEN and CDR2 SYDVKM. V lost 10 bases, J lost 0 bases, and 13 bases lay in between. The CDR3 bases are TGTGCCACCGGAGGGGGTCACTCTGGAAACACCATATATTTT. This encodes CATGGGHSGNTIYF.

This chain joins TRBV20-1 and TRBJ1-1, with D hard to call. The CDR3 sequence is 11 residues long. V was cut by 6 bases and J by 4 bases, with 9 bases left in between. Germline V gene data show CDR1 as DFQATT and CDR2 as SNEGSKA (reference sequence). CDR3 coding DNA: TGCAGTGCGGCAGGTTTCACTGAAGCTTTCTTT. Translating gives CSAAGFTEAFF.

The CDR3 coding sequence is TGTGCCAGCAGTGAGAGTCCCGGGGGGCGTAATGAAAAACTGTTTTTT. This sequence encodes CASSESPGGRNEKLFF. The chain combines TRBV2 with TRBJ1-4, with a possible D match to TRBD1 (6 bases). The V end lost 3 bases, the J end lost 4 bases, and 15 bases lay between the germline ends. CDR1 and CDR2 from the germline V gene are SNHLY and FYNNEI. The CDR3 is 16 residues long. The full variable domain, with the rest looked up from reference TRBV2 and TRBJ1-4, is EPEVTQTPSHQVTQMGQEVILRCVPISNHLYFYWYRQILGQKVEFLVSFYNNEISEKSEIFDDQFSVERPDGSNFTLKIRSTKLEDSAMYFCASSESPGGRNEKLFFGSGTQLSVL.

In its sample, this clone was seen once. This rearrangement joins TRBV4-2 to TRBJ2-3; TRBD2 agrees at 9 bases. The CDR3 spans 16 residues. CDR1 LGHNA and CDR2 YNFKEQ come from the germline V gene. The V segment lost 0 bases and the J segment 1 base; nucleotides outside the gene matches: 2. This CDR3 reads CASSQDWTSGTDTQYF. CDR3 nucleotides: TGTGCCAGCAGCCAAGATTGGACTAGCGGCACAGATACGCAGTATTTT.

This chain links TRBV7-2 with TRBJ2-1; 8 nucleotides agree with TRBD2. The V segment lost 2 bases and the J segment 5 bases; nucleotides outside the gene matches: 5. The CDR3 sequence is 15 residues long. Germline assignment: CDR1 SGHTA and CDR2 FQGNSA. CDR3 DNA sequence: TGTGCCAGCAGCTTAAGAGCGGGGGATGACAATGAGCAGTTCTTC. Protein: CASSLRAGDDNEQFF.

The genes are TRBV4-2 and TRBJ1-1; D unclear. CDR1 LGHNA and CDR2 YNFKEQ come from the germline V gene. V lost 1 base, J lost 3 bases, and 6 bases lay in between. The CDR3 consists of 13 residues. DNA for the CDR3: TGTGCCAGCAGCCAAGGGATTTACACTGAAGCTTTCTTT. It encodes CASSQGIYTEAFF.

The chain couples TRBV29-1 to TRBJ2-3, with D possibly being TRBD2 (6 bases). Germline CDR1 SQVTM, CDR2 ANQGSEA. The CDR3 contains 14 residues. V was shortened by 2 bases and J by 4 bases, with 13 bases between the two germline ends. This chain's CDR3 is CSVEMGGAPDTQYF. The DNA of the CDR3 is TGCAGCGTTGAAATGGGGGGTGCTCCAGATACGCAGTATTTT.

The V and J genes are TRBV2 and TRBJ1-1; TRBD1 aligns across 9 bases. The germline V gene encodes CDR1 SNHLY and CDR2 FYNNEI. This CDR3 is 14 amino acids long. The V gene end was trimmed by 7 bases and the J gene end by 0 bases; junction bases not matched to a gene: 3. CDR3 in amino acids: CASTWTGVNTEAFF. The CDR3 DNA reads TGTGCCAGCACCTGGACAGGGGTGAACACTGAAGCTTTCTTT.

This rearrangement joins TRBV5-4 to TRBJ1-4; 10 bases fit TRBD1. There are 15 residues in the CDR3. Germline V lookup: CDR1 SGHNT, CDR2 YYREEE (reference sequence). With 4 bases clipped from V and 8 bases from J, the junction kept 8 bases outside the gene matches. This chain's CDR3 is CASSKRGQGQEKLFF. CDR3 DNA sequence: TGTGCCAGCAGCAAACGGGGACAGGGGCAAGAAAAACTGTTTTTT.

A few counts support this clone. CDR3 DNA sequence: TGTGCCAGCAGCCCGGGACAGGGGGCCTACGAGCAGTACTTC. Amino acids: CASSPGQGAYEQYF. The V and J genes are TRBV6-4 and TRBJ2-7; 11 bases fit TRBD1. Per germline, CDR1 MRHNA and CDR2 SNTAGT. The CDR3 is 14 amino acids. With 6 bases clipped from V and 2 bases from J, the junction kept 3 bases outside the gene matches.

The V gene is TRBV5-4, the J gene TRBJ1-1; no reliable D call. The CDR3 contains 14 residues. From germline, CDR1 is SGHNT and CDR2 YYREEE (reference sequence). V lost 0 bases and J lost 5, with 11 bases in between. For the CDR3, the DNA is TGTGCCAGCAGCTTGGCTGCGGCCGGGACTGAAGCTTTCTTT. This sequence encodes CASSLAAAGTEAFF.